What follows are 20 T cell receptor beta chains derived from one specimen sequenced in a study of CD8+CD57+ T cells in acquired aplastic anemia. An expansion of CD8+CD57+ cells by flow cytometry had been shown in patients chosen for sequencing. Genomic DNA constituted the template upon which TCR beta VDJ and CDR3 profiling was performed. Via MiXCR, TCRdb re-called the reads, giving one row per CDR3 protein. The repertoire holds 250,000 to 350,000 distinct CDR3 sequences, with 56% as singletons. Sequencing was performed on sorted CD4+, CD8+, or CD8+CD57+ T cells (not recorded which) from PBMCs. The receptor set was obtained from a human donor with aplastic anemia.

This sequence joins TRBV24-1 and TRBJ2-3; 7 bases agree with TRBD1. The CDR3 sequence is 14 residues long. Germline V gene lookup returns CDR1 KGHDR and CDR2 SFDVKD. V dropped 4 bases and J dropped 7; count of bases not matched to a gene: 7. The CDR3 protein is CATSDRDRAHTQYF. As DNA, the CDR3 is TGTGCCACCAGTGACCGCGACAGGGCCCATACGCAGTATTTT.

The CDR3 region is CSASPGQGIYEQYF. The DNA for the CDR3 is TGCAGTGCGAGCCCGGGACAGGGAATCTACGAGCAGTACTTC. The V call is TRBV20-1, the J call TRBJ2-7; 9 nucleotides match TRBD1. This CDR3 region has 14 residues. The germline V gene has CDR1 DFQATT and CDR2 SNEGSKA (reference sequence). V shed 6 bases, J shed 3 bases, and the junction held 9 bases outside the gene matches.

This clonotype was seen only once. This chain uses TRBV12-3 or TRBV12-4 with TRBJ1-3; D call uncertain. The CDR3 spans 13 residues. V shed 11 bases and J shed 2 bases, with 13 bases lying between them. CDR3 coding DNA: TGTGCCTTGGGGTCCAGGACTGGAAACACCATATATTTT. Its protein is CALGSRTGNTIYF.

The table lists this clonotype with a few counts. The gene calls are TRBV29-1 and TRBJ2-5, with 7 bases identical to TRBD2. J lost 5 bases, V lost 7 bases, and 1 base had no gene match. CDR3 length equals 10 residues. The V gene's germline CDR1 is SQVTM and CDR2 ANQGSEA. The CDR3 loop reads CSGGGETQYF. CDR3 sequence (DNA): TGCAGCGGGGGGGGGGAGACCCAGTACTTC.

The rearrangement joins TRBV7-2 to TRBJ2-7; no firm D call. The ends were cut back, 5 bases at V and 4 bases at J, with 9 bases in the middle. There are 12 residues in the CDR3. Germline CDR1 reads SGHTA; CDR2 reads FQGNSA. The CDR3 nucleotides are TGTGCCAGCAGCCTTATACAGTACGAGCAGTACTTC. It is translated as CASSLIQYEQYF.

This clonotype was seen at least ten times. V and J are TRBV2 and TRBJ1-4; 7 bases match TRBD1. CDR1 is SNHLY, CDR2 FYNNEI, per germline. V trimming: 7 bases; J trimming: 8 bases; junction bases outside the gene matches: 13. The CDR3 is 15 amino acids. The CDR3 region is CASNPNPGGQEKLFF. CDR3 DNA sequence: TGTGCCAGCAACCCGAATCCAGGGGGACAGGAAAAACTGTTTTTT.

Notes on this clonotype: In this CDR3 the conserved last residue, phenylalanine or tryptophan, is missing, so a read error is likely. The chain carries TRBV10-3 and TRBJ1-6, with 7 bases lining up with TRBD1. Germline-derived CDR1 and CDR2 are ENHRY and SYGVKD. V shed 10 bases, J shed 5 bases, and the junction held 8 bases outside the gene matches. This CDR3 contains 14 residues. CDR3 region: CATSDRENNSPLHL. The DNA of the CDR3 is TGTGCCACCTCAGACAGGGAGAATAATTCACCCCTCCACCTT.

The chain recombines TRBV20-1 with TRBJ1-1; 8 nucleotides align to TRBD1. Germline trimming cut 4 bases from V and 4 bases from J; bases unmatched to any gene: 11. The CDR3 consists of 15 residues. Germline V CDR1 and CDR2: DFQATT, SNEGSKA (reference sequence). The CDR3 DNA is TGCAGTGCTACCGAAGCAGGGGGCCGGGGCACTGAAGCTTTCTTT. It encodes CSATEAGGRGTEAFF.

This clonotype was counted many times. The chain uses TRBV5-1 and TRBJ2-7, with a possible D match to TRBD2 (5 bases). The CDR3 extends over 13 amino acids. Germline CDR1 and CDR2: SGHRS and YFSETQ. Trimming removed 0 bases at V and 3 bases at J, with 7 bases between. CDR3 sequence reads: CASSLASFYEQYF. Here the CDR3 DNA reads TGCGCCAGCAGCTTGGCTAGCTTCTACGAGCAGTACTTC.

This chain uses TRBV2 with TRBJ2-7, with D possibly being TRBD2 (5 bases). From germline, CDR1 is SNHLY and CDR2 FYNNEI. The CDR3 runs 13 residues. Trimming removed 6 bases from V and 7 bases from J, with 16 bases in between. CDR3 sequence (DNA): TGTGCCAGCAGCCAAGATTATCAGCGGGAGCAGTACTTC. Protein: CASSQDYQREQYF.

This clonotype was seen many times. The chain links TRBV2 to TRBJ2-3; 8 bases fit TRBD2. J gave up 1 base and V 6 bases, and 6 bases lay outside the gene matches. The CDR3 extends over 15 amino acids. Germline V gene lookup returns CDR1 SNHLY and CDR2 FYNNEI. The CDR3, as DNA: TGTGCCAGCAGGTTAGCGGGGACGGGCACAGATACGCAGTATTTT. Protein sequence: CASRLAGTGTDTQYF.

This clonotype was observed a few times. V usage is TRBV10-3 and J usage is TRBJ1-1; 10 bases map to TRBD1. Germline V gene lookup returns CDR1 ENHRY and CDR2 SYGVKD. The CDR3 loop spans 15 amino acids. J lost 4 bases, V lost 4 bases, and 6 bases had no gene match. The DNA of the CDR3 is TGTGCCATCAGTGTCGACAGGGGGCCGAGCACTGAAGCTTTCTTT. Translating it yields CAISVDRGPSTEAFF.

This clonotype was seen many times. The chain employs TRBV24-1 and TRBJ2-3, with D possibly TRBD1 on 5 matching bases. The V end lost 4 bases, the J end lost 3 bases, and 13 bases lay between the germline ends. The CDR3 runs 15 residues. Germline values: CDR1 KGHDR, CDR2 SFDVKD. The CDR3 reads CATSEFQTATDTQYF. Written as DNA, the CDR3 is TGTGCCACCAGTGAATTCCAGACAGCAACAGATACGCAGTATTTT.

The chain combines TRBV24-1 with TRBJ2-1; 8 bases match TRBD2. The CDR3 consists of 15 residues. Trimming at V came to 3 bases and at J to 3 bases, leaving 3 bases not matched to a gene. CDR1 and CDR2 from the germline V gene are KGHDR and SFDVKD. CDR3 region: CATSDQAGDYNEQFF. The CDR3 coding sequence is TGTGCCACCAGTGATCAAGCGGGGGACTACAATGAGCAGTTCTTC.

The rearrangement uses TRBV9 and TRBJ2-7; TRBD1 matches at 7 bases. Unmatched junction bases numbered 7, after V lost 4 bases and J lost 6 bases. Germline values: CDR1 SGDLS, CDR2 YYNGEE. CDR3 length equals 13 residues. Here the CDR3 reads CASSPPTGTEQYF. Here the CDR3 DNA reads TGTGCCAGCAGCCCCCCGACAGGGACCGAGCAGTACTTC.

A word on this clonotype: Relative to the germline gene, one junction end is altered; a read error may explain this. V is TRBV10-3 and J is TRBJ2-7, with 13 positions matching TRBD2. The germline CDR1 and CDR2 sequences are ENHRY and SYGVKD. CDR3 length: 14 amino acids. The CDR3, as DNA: TGTGCCATCAGTGGGACTAGCGGGAGCTACGGGCAGTACTTC. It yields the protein CAISGTSGSYGQYF.

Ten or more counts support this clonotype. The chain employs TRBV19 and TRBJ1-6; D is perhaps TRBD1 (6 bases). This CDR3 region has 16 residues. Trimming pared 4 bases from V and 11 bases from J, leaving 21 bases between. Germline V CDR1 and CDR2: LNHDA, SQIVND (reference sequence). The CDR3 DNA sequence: TGTGCCAGTAGTAGTTTCCCGGGACCGGGGGGCACACCCCTCCACTTT. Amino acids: CASSSFPGPGGTPLHF.

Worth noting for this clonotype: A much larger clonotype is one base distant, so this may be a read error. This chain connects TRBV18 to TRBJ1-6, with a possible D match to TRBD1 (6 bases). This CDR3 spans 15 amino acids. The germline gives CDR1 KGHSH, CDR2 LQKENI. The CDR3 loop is CASSPGGLKNSHLHF. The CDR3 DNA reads TGTGCCAGCTCACCTGGGGGGCTGAAAAATTCACACCTCCACTTT.

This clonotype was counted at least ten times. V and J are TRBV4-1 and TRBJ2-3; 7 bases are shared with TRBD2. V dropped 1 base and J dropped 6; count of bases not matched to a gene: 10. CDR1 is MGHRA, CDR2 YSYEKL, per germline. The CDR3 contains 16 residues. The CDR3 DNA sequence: TGCGCCAGCAGCCAAGGGGTCAGCGGGGTCCTGGATACGCAGTATTTT. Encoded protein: CASSQGVSGVLDTQYF.

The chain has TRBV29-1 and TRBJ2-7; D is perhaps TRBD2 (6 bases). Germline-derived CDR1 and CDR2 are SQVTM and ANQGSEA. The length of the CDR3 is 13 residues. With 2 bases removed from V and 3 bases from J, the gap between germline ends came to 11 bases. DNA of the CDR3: TGCAGCGTTGAACGGGAGTCAGACTACGAGCAGTACTTC. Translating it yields CSVERESDYEQYF.